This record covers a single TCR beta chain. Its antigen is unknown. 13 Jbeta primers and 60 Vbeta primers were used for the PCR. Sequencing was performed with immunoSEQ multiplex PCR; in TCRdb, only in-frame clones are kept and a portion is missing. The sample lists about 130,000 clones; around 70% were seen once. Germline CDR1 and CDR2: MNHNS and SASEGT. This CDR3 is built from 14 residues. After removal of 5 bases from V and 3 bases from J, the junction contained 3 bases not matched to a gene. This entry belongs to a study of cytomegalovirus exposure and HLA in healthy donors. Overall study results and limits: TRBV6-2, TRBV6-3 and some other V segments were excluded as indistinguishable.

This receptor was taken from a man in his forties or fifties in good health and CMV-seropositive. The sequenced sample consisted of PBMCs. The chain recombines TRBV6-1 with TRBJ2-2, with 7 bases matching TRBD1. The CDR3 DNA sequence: TGTGCCAGCAGTCCCACAGGGGACACCGGGGAGCTGTTTTTT. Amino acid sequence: CASSPTGDTGELFF.